The present entry profiles one T cell receptor beta chain with its context. No antigen is known for it. The ends were cut back, 5 bases at V and 5 bases at J, with 9 bases in the middle. This CDR3 spans 11 amino acids. Germline values: CDR1 DFQATT, CDR2 SNEGSKA (reference sequence). Profiled with immunoSEQ multiplex PCR; TCRdb holds only in-frame clones, not every one. The sample records tens of thousands of clones, roughly 57% being singletons. The sample originates from a study of cytotoxic CD8 clonotypes in ibrutinib-treated CLL. Overall study: Partial responders around 24, complete 2; approximately twelve progressed and 14 stayed in remission by median about 6 years. Study-wide findings and caveats: Sustained-remission and progressing patients diverged in sampling times. Baseline clonality exceeded age-matched healthy donors and tracked circulating CD8+ T-cell counts. At progression, clonality fell back toward baseline after rising at ibrutinib response.

The sequences come from PBMCs, collected after 12 months of ibrutinib treatment. The chain couples TRBV20-1 to TRBJ1-1, with D perhaps matching TRBD1 (6 bases). The clonotype originates from a human donor with chronic lymphocytic leukemia. The CDR3 reads CSAPRGTEAFF. Here the CDR3 DNA reads TGCAGTGCTCCAAGGGGGACTGAAGCTTTCTTT.